The 12 T cell receptor beta chains given below trace back to one sample, sequenced in a study of blood T cell repertoires in COVID-19. The data were produced by immunoSEQ multiplex PCR, yet TCRdb's version contains in-frame clones alone and is incomplete. The sample consists of 250,000 or so clones, over 65% of them appearing once. The sequenced sample consisted of peripheral blood. These receptors all come from a woman aged 80 or over with acute or convalescent COVID-19.

The J gene is TRBJ1-2, the V gene TRBV5-1, with D maybe TRBD1 (5 bases). CDR3 size: 13 residues. Looked up from germline, CDR1 is SGHRS and CDR2 is YFSETQ. V lost 3 bases, J lost 8 bases, and 14 bases lay in between. CDR3 loop: CASSWEGATGYTF. CDR3 bases: TGCGCCAGCAGCTGGGAAGGGGCGACGGGCTACACCTTC.

The chain is built from TRBV19 and TRBJ2-2; 9 bases are a match to TRBD1. The CDR3 contains 14 residues. The V gene end was trimmed by 7 bases and the J gene end by 6 bases; junction bases not matched to a gene: 6. Germline CDR1 is LNHDA and CDR2 is SQIVND (reference sequence). This CDR3 is CASKRTGESGELFF. CDR3 bases: TGTGCCAGTAAAAGGACAGGGGAATCCGGGGAGCTGTTTTTT. The complete variable domain, with remaining parts taken from reference TRBV19 and TRBJ2-2, reads DGGITQSPKYLFRKEGQNVTLSCEQNLNHDAMYWYRQDPGQGLRLIYYSQIVNDFQKGDIAEGYSVSREKKESFPLTVTSAQKNPTAFYLCASKRTGESGELFFGEGSRLTVL.

This sequence joins TRBV5-1 and TRBJ2-4, with D tentatively TRBD1 (6 bases). Between the trimmed V and J ends, which lost 4 bases and 0 bases, there was a span of 14 bases. Germline V lookup: CDR1 SGHRS, CDR2 YFSETQ. The CDR3 covers 16 residues. CDR3 region: CASSPQGTLAKNIQYF. CDR3 sequence (DNA): TGCGCCAGCAGCCCCCAGGGGACCCTAGCCAAAAACATTCAGTACTTC. The full variable domain, rest sourced from reference TRBV5-1 and TRBJ2-4, is KAGVTQTPRYLIKTRGQQVTLSCSPISGHRSVSWYQQTPGQGLQFLFEYFSETQRNKGNFPGRFSGRQFSNSRSEMNVSTLELGDSALYLCASSPQGTLAKNIQYFGAGTRLSVL.

V and J are TRBV12-3 or TRBV12-4 and TRBJ1-1; TRBD1 matches at 8 bases. The CDR3 spans 13 residues. With 4 bases clipped from V and 7 bases from J, the junction kept 5 bases outside the gene matches. The CDR3 DNA sequence: TGTGCCAGCAGTTCAGGGGGCAGGGGTGAAGCTTTCTTT. Amino acid sequence: CASSSGGRGEAFF.

This clone turned up a few times. The chain uses TRBV19 and TRBJ1-5, with D tentatively TRBD1 (5 bases). V lost 8 bases and J 3 bases, leaving 11 bases between the germline ends. Germline V gives CDR1 LNHDA, CDR2 SQIVND (reference sequence). CDR3 size: 13 residues. The CDR3, as DNA: TGTGCCAGTTTATCGGGGGACAATCAGCCCCAGCATTTT. This codes for CASLSGDNQPQHF.

This clone turned up a few times. V gene TRBV6-5 combines with J gene TRBJ2-1; tentatively, D is TRBD2 (6 bases). In germline, CDR1 is MNHEY, CDR2 SVGAGI. V was cut by 6 bases and J by 0 bases, with 12 bases left in between. The CDR3 totals 15 residues. CDR3 bases: TGTGCCAGCAGACCCCAGGGAGGCTCCTACAATGAGCAGTTCTTC. Translated: CASRPQGGSYNEQFF.

V is TRBV5-1 and J is TRBJ2-3; 9 nucleotides agree with TRBD1. CDR1 and CDR2 from the germline V gene are SGHRS and YFSETQ. The V and J ends lost 4 bases and 1 base, in that order; junction bases with no gene match: 13. The CDR3 extends over 18 amino acids. CDR3 coding DNA: TGCGCCAGCAGCCCGGGACAGGGCCTAGTCTACGGCACAGATACGCAGTATTTT. Its protein is CASSPGQGLVYGTDTQYF.

This clone was seen a single time. V and J are TRBV6-5 and TRBJ1-1; TRBD1 might be the D (5 bases). The CDR3 has 15 amino acids. V lost 2 bases and J 0 bases, leaving 10 bases between the germline ends. Germline CDR1 MNHEY, CDR2 SVGAGI. The CDR3 bases are TGTGCCAGCAGTTACGGGGGGATCCTGAACACTGAAGCTTTCTTT. It codes for CASSYGGILNTEAFF.

This chain links TRBV12-3 or TRBV12-4 with TRBJ1-6; no clear D. Trimming shortened V by 1 base and J by 9 bases, and 7 bases separated the two germline ends. The CDR3 length is 13 residues. The CDR3 spells CASSLVEGSPLHF. DNA for the CDR3: TGTGCCAGCAGTTTAGTTGAGGGTTCACCCCTCCACTTT.

The chain employs TRBV5-1 and TRBJ1-6; maybe TRBD1 (6 bases). Germline loops: CDR1 SGHRS, CDR2 YFSETQ. The CDR3 is 21 residues long. V lost 0 bases and J lost 2, with 24 bases in between. CDR3 residues: CASSLGGSFGQGRTYNSPLHF. DNA of the CDR3: TGCGCCAGCAGCTTGGGTGGCAGCTTTGGCCAGGGGCGAACCTATAATTCACCCCTCCACTTT.

This chain connects TRBV30 to TRBJ2-7, with no clear D. V dropped 0 bases and J dropped 4 bases, with 7 bases sitting between them. The germline V gene has CDR1 GTSNPN and CDR2 SVGIG (reference sequence). The CDR3 spans 12 residues. The CDR3 loop reads CAWSVQKYEQYF. As DNA, the CDR3 is TGTGCCTGGAGTGTACAGAAATACGAGCAGTACTTC.

The chain combines TRBV19 with TRBJ1-6, with D possibly TRBD1 on 5 matching bases. The V gene lost 4 bases and the J gene lost 8 bases, with 9 bases spanning the gap. The CDR3 runs 13 residues. CDR1 LNHDA and CDR2 SQIVND come from the germline V gene (reference sequence). The CDR3 sequence: CASSRQPDSPLHF. Here the CDR3 DNA reads TGTGCCAGTAGTAGACAGCCGGATTCACCCCTCCACTTT. Supplemented by reference TRBV19 and TRBJ1-6, the full variable domain reads DGGITQSPKYLFRKEGQNVTLSCEQNLNHDAMYWYRQDPGQGLRLIYYSQIVNDFQKGDIAEGYSVSREKKESFPLTVTSAQKNPTAFYLCASSRQPDSPLHFGNGTRLTVT.